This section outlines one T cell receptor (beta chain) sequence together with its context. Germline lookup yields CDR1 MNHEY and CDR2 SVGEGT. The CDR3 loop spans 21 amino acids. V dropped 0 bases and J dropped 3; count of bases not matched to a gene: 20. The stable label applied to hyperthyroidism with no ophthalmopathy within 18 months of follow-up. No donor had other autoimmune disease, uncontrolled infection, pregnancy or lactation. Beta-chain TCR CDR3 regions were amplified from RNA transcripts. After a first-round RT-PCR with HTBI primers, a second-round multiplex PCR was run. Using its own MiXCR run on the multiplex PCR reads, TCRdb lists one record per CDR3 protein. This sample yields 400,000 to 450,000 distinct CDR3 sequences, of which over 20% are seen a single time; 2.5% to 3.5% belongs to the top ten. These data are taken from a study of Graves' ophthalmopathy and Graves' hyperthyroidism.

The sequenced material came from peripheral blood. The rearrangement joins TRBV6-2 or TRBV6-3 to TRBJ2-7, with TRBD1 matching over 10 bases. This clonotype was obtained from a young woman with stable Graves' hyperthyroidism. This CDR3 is CASSYSTLGQGHSPSYYEQYV. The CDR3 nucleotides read TGTGCCAGCAGTTACTCGACATTGGGACAGGGGCATTCCCCGAGTTACTACGAGCAGTACGTC.